This TCR beta chain derives from a study of a mutant IDH1 vaccine in newly diagnosed glioma. Looking at the study overall: There were approximately 60% males and approximately 38% females among treated patients, whose mean age was 40.4 years. The earlier regimen, radiotherapy, temozolomide, or both, was most often both.

Assay used: immunoSEQ multiplex PCR; TCRdb lists only in-frame clones, some missing. The repertoire has about 46,000 clones, 70% to 90% of them found once; the top ten carry around 2.5%. Time point noted: baseline, week 1 (first vaccination visit). Treatment in this sample: pre-vaccination baseline after standard-of-care therapy. Findings and limits, study-wide: Among patients, roughly 93% showed immune responses induced by the vaccine. It seemed that pseudoprogression was not linked to changes in the top peripheral T cell clonotypes.

Of note for this clone: Antigen unknown.

V gave up 5 bases and J gave up 4 bases; unmatched junction bases: 1. The CDR3 is 12 amino acids. In germline, CDR1 is MNHEY, CDR2 SVGAGI. The receptor's source is a man in his forties with glioma. The genes are TRBV6-5 and TRBJ2-5, with TRBD1 matching 7 bases. This specimen was PBMCs, taken from a glioma patient treated with radiotherapy, temozolomide or both. CDR3 bases: TGTGCCAGCAGTGCAGGGGGAGAGACCCAGTACTTC. Translation: CASSAGGETQYF.